These T cell receptor beta chains were read from a single sample in a study of control samples from healthy donors and cancer patients. Using immunoSEQ multiplex PCR, the repertoire was profiled, and TCRdb retains in-frame clones only, with some absent. The profile covers around 94,000 clones, with 92% appearing a single time and 2% to 3% taken by the ten largest. The source material was blood. Receptors were obtained from a woman under 30 in good health. CDR3s include the opening cysteine and the closing phenylalanine or tryptophan. A D gene is named only where the DNA matches it firmly. Part of the rows lack a size; the others show once, few, many or a class for expanded clones.

>TRBV4-1|TRBD1|TRBJ2-1|-
CASSQISRDRGGNEQFF
TGCGCCAGCAGCCAGATCTCCCGGGACAGGGGAGGCAATGAGCAGTTCTTC
>TRBV25-1|-|TRBJ1-1|-
CASSDATEINTEAFF
TGTGCCAGCAGTGATGCGACAGAGATAAACACTGAAGCTTTCTTT
>TRBV13|-|TRBJ1-3|once
CASSFRLSSSGNTIYF
TGTGCCAGCAGCTTTCGACTGAGCAGCTCTGGAAACACCATATATTTT
>TRBV11-2|-|TRBJ1-1|-
CASSPQGNTEAFF
TGTGCCAGCAGCCCACAGGGGAACACTGAAGCTTTCTTT
>TRBV6-5|TRBD2|TRBJ2-7|-
CASSYRSSGSHEQYF
TGTGCCAGCAGTTACCGCTCTAGCGGGAGCCACGAGCAGTACTTC
>TRBV5-1|-|TRBJ1-2|-
CASSSGDQQGRRHGYTF
TGCGCCAGCAGCTCGGGCGATCAACAGGGACGACGGCATGGCTACACCTTC
>TRBV11-3|-|TRBJ1-1|-
CASSPMNQGQTEAFF
TGTGCCAGCAGCCCGATGAACCAGGGGCAGACTGAAGCTTTCTTT
>TRBV4-2|-|TRBJ1-1|-
CASSQDRAGSNTEAFF
TGTGCCAGCAGCCAAGATCGGGCGGGTTCCAACACTGAAGCTTTCTTT
>TRBV6-1|-|TRBJ1-1|-
CASSEFPLEAFF
TGTGCCAGCAGTGAATTCCCCCTCGAAGCTTTCTTT
>TRBV3-1/TRBV3-2|-|TRBJ1-4|-
CASSPSAGRLVGEKLFF
TGTGCCAGCAGCCCGTCCGCGGGACGGCTGGTGGGTGAAAAACTGTTTTTT
>TRBV4-1|TRBD1|TRBJ1-1|-
CASSQDPLDRWITEAFF
TGCGCCAGCAGCCAAGATCCCCTGGACAGGTGGATCACTGAAGCTTTCTTT
>TRBV5-1|-|TRBJ2-2|-
CASSLTRNTGELFF
TGCGCCAGCAGCCTGACAAGGAACACCGGGGAGCTGTTTTTT
>TRBV12-3/TRBV12-4|-|TRBJ1-4|-
CASSFLKEKLFF
TGTGCCAGCAGTTTTCTTAAGGAAAAACTGTTTTTT
>TRBV30|-|TRBJ1-1|-
CAWSGQLAPMNTEAFF
TGTGCCTGGTCCGGGCAATTGGCACCAATGAACACTGAAGCTTTCTTT
>TRBV2|-|TRBJ2-7|-
CASSDYEQYF
TGTGCCAGCAGTGACTACGAGCAGTACTTC
>TRBV11-3|-|TRBJ1-1|-
CASSSGWRGLNTEAFF
TGTGCCAGCAGCTCCGGATGGCGGGGGTTAAACACTGAAGCTTTCTTT
>TRBV13|TRBD2|TRBJ2-3|-
CASSPPTDTSGRPDTQYF
TGTGCCAGCAGCCCCCCAACGGACACTAGCGGGAGGCCAGATACGCAGTATTTT
>TRBV2|-|TRBJ2-1|-
CASRVRGNEQFF
TGTGCCAGCAGGGTGCGGGGAAACGAGCAGTTCTTC
>TRBV27|-|TRBJ2-6|-
CASSPFFGANVLTF
TGTGCCAGCAGTCCATTCTTCGGGGCCAACGTCCTGACTTTC
>TRBV18|TRBD1|TRBJ2-6|-
CASSGAGTGVFSGANVLTF
TGTGCCAGCTCCGGAGCCGGGACAGGGGTTTTTTCTGGGGCCAACGTCCTGACTTTC
>TRBV5-6|-|TRBJ2-7|-
CASSFPLEEQYF
TGTGCCAGCAGCTTCCCCTTGGAGGAGCAGTACTTC
>TRBV30|-|TRBJ1-1|-
CAWSVSGANTEAFF
TGTGCCTGGAGTGTAAGTGGGGCGAACACTGAAGCTTTCTTT
>TRBV27|-|TRBJ1-2|-
CASSLVPGDGYTF
TGTGCCAGCAGTTTAGTTCCGGGGGATGGCTACACCTTC
>TRBV7-2|-|TRBJ1-6|once
CASSLEIWGMALHF
TGTGCCAGCAGCTTAGAAATTTGGGGGATGGCCCTCCACTTT
>TRBV11-2|-|TRBJ1-6|-
CASSPETLAPLHF
TGTGCCAGCAGCCCAGAGACTCTCGCACCCCTCCACTTT
>TRBV29-1|-|TRBJ1-5|-
CSVTFDGLIGPQHF
TGCAGCGTCACATTCGACGGCCTCATTGGGCCCCAGCATTTT
>TRBV5-4|TRBD2|TRBJ2-2|-
CASSRQLAGGPTGELFF
TGTGCCAGCAGCCGTCAACTAGCGGGGGGGCCGACCGGGGAGCTGTTTTTT
>TRBV5-5|-|TRBJ2-7|-
CASSLGPLGQYF
TGTGCCAGCAGCTTGGGGCCACTAGGGCAGTACTTC
>TRBV5-8|-|TRBJ1-5|-
CASSLTRGNNQPQHF
TGTGCCAGCAGCCTTACCCGGGGGAATAATCAGCCCCAGCATTTT
>TRBV24-1|-|TRBJ2-2|once
CATSSIGAVGELFF
TGTGCCACCAGTTCCATCGGGGCAGTCGGGGAGCTGTTTTTT
>TRBV24-1|-|TRBJ1-1|-
CATSDSGLSNTEAFF
TGTGCCACCAGTGATTCAGGGCTAAGTAACACTGAAGCTTTCTTT
>TRBV5-6|-|TRBJ1-2|-
CASSLAAGYGYTF
TGTGCCAGCAGCTTGGCAGCGGGTTACGGCTACACCTTC
>TRBV24-1|-|TRBJ2-3|-
CATSGKRSTDTQYF
TGTGCCACCAGTGGGAAACGTAGCACAGATACGCAGTATTTT
>TRBV29-1|-|TRBJ2-1|-
CSVVGGTGSYNEQFF
TGCAGCGTTGTTGGAGGGACTGGCTCCTACAATGAGCAGTTCTTC
>TRBV10-3|TRBD2|TRBJ2-7|-
CASGVAGGETYEQYF
TGTGCCTCGGGAGTAGCGGGAGGTGAAACTTACGAGCAGTACTTC
>TRBV6-5|-|TRBJ1-4|-
CASSSTGTTNEKLFF
TGTGCCAGCAGTTCTACAGGGACAACTAATGAAAAACTGTTTTTT
>TRBV4-1|-|TRBJ2-3|-
CASSQDSSVRADTQYF
TGCGCCAGCAGCCAAGATAGCTCCGTAAGGGCGGATACGCAGTATTTT
>TRBV7-9|-|TRBJ1-2|-
CASQIQHRAGYTF
TGTGCCAGCCAGATCCAACACAGGGCTGGCTACACCTTC
>TRBV28|TRBD1|TRBJ1-4|-
CASGIRGRNEKLFF
TGTGCCAGCGGGATCAGGGGGAGAAATGAAAAACTGTTTTTT
>TRBV27|-|TRBJ1-3|-
CASSFDGRSGNTIYF
TGTGCCAGCAGTTTCGACGGCCGCTCTGGAAACACCATATATTTT
>TRBV30|TRBD1|TRBJ1-1|-
CAWRPGTGAAAFF
TGTGCCTGGAGACCCGGGACAGGCGCGGCGGCTTTCTTT
>TRBV3-1/TRBV3-2|-|TRBJ2-7|-
CASSRTVAYEQYF
TGTGCCAGCAGCCGGACGGTGGCCTACGAGCAGTACTTC
>TRBV6-6|-|TRBJ1-6|-
CASGRQGGSPLHF
TGTGCCAGCGGCCGACAAGGGGGATCACCCCTCCACTTT
>TRBV11-2|-|TRBJ2-1|once
CASSLGGSYNEQFF
TGTGCCAGCAGCTTAGGTGGGTCCTACAATGAGCAGTTCTTC
>TRBV20-1|-|TRBJ1-2|once
CSARAGSGYTF
TGCAGTGCTAGAGCGGGGTCTGGCTACACCTTC
>TRBV6-6|TRBD1|TRBJ1-4|-
CASSQTGQGGEKLFF
TGTGCCAGCAGCCAGACGGGACAGGGCGGTGAAAAACTGTTTTTT
>TRBV19|TRBD2|TRBJ2-7|-
CASSSVAGHWYEQYF
TGTGCCAGTAGCTCGGTAGCGGGACATTGGTACGAGCAGTACTTC
>TRBV28|-|TRBJ2-1|-
CASIGRTGWLAESSYNEQFF
TGTGCCAGCATAGGTAGGACAGGGTGGCTAGCGGAGAGCTCCTACAATGAGCAGTTCTTC
>TRBV7-9|-|TRBJ2-7|-
CASSLAEDSLTKPYEQYF
TGTGCCAGCAGCTTAGCGGAAGACAGCCTAACCAAACCCTACGAGCAGTACTTC
>TRBV20-1|-|TRBJ2-3|-
CSATDSSTDTQYF
TGCAGTGCTACTGACTCTAGCACAGATACGCAGTATTTT